This T cell receptor beta chain was identified in a study of OX40 agonist ivuxolimab in advanced cancers. Trimming stripped 1 base from V and 7 bases from J, with 8 bases between. Per the germline V gene, CDR1 is SGHDN and CDR2 is FVKESK. The CDR3 spans 13 residues. Sampling times: baseline, cycle 4 day 1, cycle 7 day 1. TCRdb's copy holds only in-frame clones and misses some; the assay was immunoSEQ multiplex PCR. This sample has 67,000 or so clones, with approximately 80% found just once. The receptor's source is an adult with an advanced solid tumor such as melanoma, head and neck, liver or kidney cancer. The sample here was CD4+ or CD8+ T cells sorted from blood, taken in a trial of the OX40 agonist ivuxolimab. The chain has TRBV14 and TRBJ1-5; D ambiguous. The CDR3 DNA reads as TGTGCCAGCAGCCAAGGCTTGGGCCAGCCCCAGCATTTT. Its protein product is CASSQGLGQPQHF. Complete variable domain (other parts from reference TRBV14 and TRBJ1-5): EAGVTQFPSHSVIEKGQTVTLRCDPISGHDNLYWYRRVMGKEIKFLLHFVKESKQDESGMPNNRFLAERTGGTYSTLKVQPAELEDSGVYFCASSQGLGQPQHFGDGTRLSIL.